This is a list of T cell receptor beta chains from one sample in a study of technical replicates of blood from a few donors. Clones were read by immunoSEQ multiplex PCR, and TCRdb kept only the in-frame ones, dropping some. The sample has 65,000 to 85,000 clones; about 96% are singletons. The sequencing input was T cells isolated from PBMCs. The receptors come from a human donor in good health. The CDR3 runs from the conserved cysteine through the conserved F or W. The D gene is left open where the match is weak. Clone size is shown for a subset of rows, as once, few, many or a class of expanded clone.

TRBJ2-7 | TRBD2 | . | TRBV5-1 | TGCGCCAGCAGCTTGGGACTAGCGGGAGCATTTGAGCAGTACTTC | CASSLGLAGAFEQYF
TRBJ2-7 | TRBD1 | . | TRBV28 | TGTGCCAGCAGTTTCCTACAGGGGCCCTACGAGCAGTACTTC | CASSFLQGPYEQYF
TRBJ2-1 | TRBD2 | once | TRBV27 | TGTGCCAGCAGTTTACAACGTCTAGCGGGGAACAATGAGCAGTTCTTC | CASSLQRLAGNNEQFF
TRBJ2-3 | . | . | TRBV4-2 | TGTGCCAGCAGCCAAGAGAGGGAGGATACGCAGTATTTT | CASSQEREDTQYF
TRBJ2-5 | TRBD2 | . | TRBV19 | TGTGCCAGTAGTATTGGAGGGACTAGCTTGGAGACCCAGTACTTC | CASSIGGTSLETQYF
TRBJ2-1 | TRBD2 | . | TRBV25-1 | TGTGCCACCAGCTTGCGGGGCGGGAGCTACAATGAGCAGTTCTTC | CATSLRGGSYNEQFF
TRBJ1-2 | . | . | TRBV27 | TGTGCCAGCAGCCTAAACAATAAACAGGGAGACTATGGCTACACCTTC | CASSLNNKQGDYGYTF
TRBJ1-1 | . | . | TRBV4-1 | TGCGCCAGCAGCCAAGGCTGGGGGGGCACTGAAGCTTTCTTT | CASSQGWGGTEAFF
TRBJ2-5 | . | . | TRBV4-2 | TGTGCCAGCAGCCAAGATCTTGGCAAAGAGACCCAGTACTTC | CASSQDLGKETQYF
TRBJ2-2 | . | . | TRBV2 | TGTGCCAGCACTGGCGGGAAGGCCACCGGGGAGCTGTTTTTT | CASTGGKATGELFF
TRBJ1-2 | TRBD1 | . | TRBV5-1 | TGCGCCAGCAGCCAAGGACAGGGAAGGCCCGGCGGCTATGGCTACACCTTC | CASSQGQGRPGGYGYTF
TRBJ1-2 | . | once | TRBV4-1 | TGCGCCAGCAGCCAAGTCGGGCGGGAGTATGGCTACACCTTC | CASSQVGREYGYTF
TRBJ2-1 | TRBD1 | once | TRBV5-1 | TGCGCCAGCAGCCCCGACAGGGCCGGTGAGCAGTTCTTC | CASSPDRAGEQFF
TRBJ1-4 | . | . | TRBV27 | TGTGCCAGCAGCCTCCATGCGGCGAAGGAAAAACTGTTTTTT | CASSLHAAKEKLFF
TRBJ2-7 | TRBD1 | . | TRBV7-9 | TGTGCCAGCAGCCCCCGGGACAGCTTACCCTACGAGCAGTACTTC | CASSPRDSLPYEQYF
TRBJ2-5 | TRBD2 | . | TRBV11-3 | TGTGCCAGCAGCTTATGGGGCGGGGGGCAAGAGACCCAGTACTTC | CASSLWGGGQETQYF
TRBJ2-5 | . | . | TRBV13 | TGTGCCAGCAGCCCCTACCTCCCCCTCGCCCAAGAGACCCAGTACTTC | CASSPYLPLAQETQYF